This T cell receptor beta chain was sequenced for a study of blood T cell repertoires in COVID-19. In the study overall: Samples taken during acute and convalescent COVID-19 were collected in the United States, Italy and Spain. Sources were T cells, B-cell-depleted T cells, or PBMCs; the material itself was cDNA or gDNA.

Germline V gene data show CDR1 as SGHRS and CDR2 as YFSETQ. Trimming shortened V by 4 bases and J by 7 bases, and 15 bases separated the two germline ends. The CDR3 sequence is 14 residues long. As handled by the study authors: Amplification from reference gene primers served as the basis for estimated nucleated cell counts. TCRdb's copy holds only in-frame clones and misses some; the assay was immunoSEQ multiplex PCR. V, J and clone size derive from that table, while D and trimming were established from the DNA sequence. The data contain under 250,000 clones, around 80% of them singletons. The chain employs TRBV5-1 and TRBJ2-1, with D unresolved. Input material: peripheral blood. This TCR was recovered from a young woman with acute or convalescent COVID-19. The CDR3 spells CASSDRRPSNEQFF. The DNA for the CDR3 is TGCGCCAGCAGCGACCGCAGGCCGTCGAATGAGCAGTTCTTC.